The TCR beta chain under discussion was sequenced for a study of T cell responses to AZD1222 COVID-19 vaccine. About the study: Second-dose groups at about 4 or about 12 weeks were pooled.

A remark on this clone: Its target is not known. The same CDR3 can be traced to other DNA sequences in this sample.

The V and J ends lost 5 bases and 7 bases, in that order; junction bases with no gene match: 4. The V gene's germline CDR1 is GTSNPN and CDR2 SVGIG (reference sequence). The CDR3 is 13 amino acids. Sequenced by immunoSEQ multiplex PCR; TCRdb stores in-frame clones only, minus some. The table shows roughly 97,000 clones, with 70% to 90% occurring only once. Study results and limitations: Donors skewed white British and female; clonal diversity was possibly underestimated. A rise in Spike-specific TCR breadth and depth followed two AZD1222 doses. Just a handful of AZD1222 recipients were seropositive at baseline.

This clonotype originated in an adult in good health. The sample in question was peripheral blood, obtained on day 0 of AZD1222 vaccination. This chain uses TRBV30 with TRBJ1-6, with 8 positions matching TRBD1. In DNA form, the CDR3 reads TGTGCCTGGGCCCGGGACAGGAATTCACCCCTCCACTTT. This translates into CAWARDRNSPLHF. The variable domain in full, completed from reference TRBV30 and TRBJ1-6, reads SQTIHQWPATLVQPVGSPLSLECTVEGTSNPNLYWYRQAAGRGLQLLFYSVGIGQISSEVPQNLSASRPQDRQFILSSKKLLLSDSGFYLCAWARDRNSPLHFGNGTRLTVT.